This T cell receptor (beta chain) was obtained from a study of CD8 T cells in Susac syndrome. V shed 1 base and J 3 bases; nucleotides not matched to a gene: 13. The CDR3 is 19 residues long. The T cells that were sequenced for TCR beta were CD8+ and CD4+ cells from blood. Random hexamers were used to reverse transcribe the RNA input (about 0.5 to 1 ug). The method of amplification for TCR beta CDR3 was immunoSEQ multiplex PCR, covering 54 Vbeta and 13 Jbeta. TCRdb fed the immunoSEQ multiplex PCR reads into MiXCR, producing one record per CDR3 protein. The table includes 110,000 or so distinct CDR3 sequences, 94% detected once.

The chain recombines TRBV12-3 or TRBV12-4 with TRBJ1-5, with 9 bases aligning to TRBD1. This clonotype was obtained from a human donor in good health. Sequencing was carried out using CD4+ T cells from PBMCs. CDR3 coding DNA: TGTGCCAGCAGTTTAGGTCTGACAGGGGGGCCGCAGGCCAATCAGCCCCAGCATTTT. Protein sequence: CASSLGLTGGPQANQPQHF.